The next 3 T cell receptor beta chains were all read from a single sample in a study of blood T cell repertoires in COVID-19. TCRdb keeps only in-frame clones here, not all; method: immunoSEQ multiplex PCR. The data contain some 12,000 clones, approximately 89% of them singletons. The sample comprised peripheral blood. These TCRs come from a human donor in a cohort sampled during active COVID-19.

The chain carries TRBV12-5 and TRBJ2-4; the match to TRBD2 covers 7 bases. The CDR3 is made up of 13 amino acids. The germline V gene encodes CDR1 LGHNT and CDR2 FRNRAP. The CDR3: CAEAGLAKNIQYF. As DNA, the CDR3 is TGTGCCGAAGCGGGGCTAGCCAAAAACATTCAGTACTTC.

This rearrangement joins TRBV28 to TRBJ2-7; D is uncertain. V was cut by 4 bases and J by 7 bases, with 23 bases left in between. CDR3 length: 16 residues. From germline, CDR1 is MDHEN and CDR2 SYDVKM. The CDR3 loop reads CASSSSALVSMVEQYF. CDR3 sequence (DNA): TGTGCCAGCAGTTCTTCAGCATTGGTTAGCATGGTAGAGCAGTACTTC.

The rearrangement joins TRBV5-5 to TRBJ2-5, with D perhaps matching TRBD1 (5 bases). Germline V lookup: CDR1 SGHKS, CDR2 YYEKEE (reference sequence). The CDR3 has 12 residues. Trimming took off 4 bases at V and 4 bases at J, with 8 bases between the two ends. The CDR3, as DNA: TGTGCCAGCAGCCCCACAGGAGAGACCCAGTACTTC. Translation: CASSPTGETQYF.